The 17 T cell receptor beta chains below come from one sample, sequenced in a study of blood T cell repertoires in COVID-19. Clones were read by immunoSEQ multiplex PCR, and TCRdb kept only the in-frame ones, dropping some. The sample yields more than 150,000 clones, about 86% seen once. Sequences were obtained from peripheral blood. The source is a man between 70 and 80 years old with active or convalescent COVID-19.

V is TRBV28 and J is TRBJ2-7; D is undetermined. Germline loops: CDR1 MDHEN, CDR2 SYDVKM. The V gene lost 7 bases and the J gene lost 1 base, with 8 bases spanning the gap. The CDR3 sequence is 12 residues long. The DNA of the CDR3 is TGTGCCAGCAATGGCGGTTCCTACGAGCAGTACTTC. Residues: CASNGGSYEQYF.

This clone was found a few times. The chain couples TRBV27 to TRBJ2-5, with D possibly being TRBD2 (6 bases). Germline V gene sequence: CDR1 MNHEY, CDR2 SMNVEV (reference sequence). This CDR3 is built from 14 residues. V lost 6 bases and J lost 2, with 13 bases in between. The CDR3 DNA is TGTGCCAGCAGCCCAAGCGGGCCGCAAGAGACCCAGTACTTC. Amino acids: CASSPSGPQETQYF.

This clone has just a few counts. This chain's CDR3 is CASSLMGGGEKLFF. CDR3 nucleotides: TGCGCCAGCAGCTTGATGGGGGGAGGTGAAAAACTGTTTTTT. The V gene is TRBV5-1, the J gene TRBJ1-4; D perhaps matches TRBD1 (5 bases). The CDR3 totals 14 residues. Per germline, CDR1 SGHRS and CDR2 YFSETQ. V was pared by 1 base and J by 7 bases, with 11 bases between.

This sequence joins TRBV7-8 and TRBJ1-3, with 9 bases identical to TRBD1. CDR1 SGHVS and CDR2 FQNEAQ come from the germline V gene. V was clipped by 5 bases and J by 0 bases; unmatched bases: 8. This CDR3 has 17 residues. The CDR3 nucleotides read TGTGCCAGCAGCCCCCGAGGGACAGGGCTCTCTGGAAACACCATATATTTT. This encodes CASSPRGTGLSGNTIYF.

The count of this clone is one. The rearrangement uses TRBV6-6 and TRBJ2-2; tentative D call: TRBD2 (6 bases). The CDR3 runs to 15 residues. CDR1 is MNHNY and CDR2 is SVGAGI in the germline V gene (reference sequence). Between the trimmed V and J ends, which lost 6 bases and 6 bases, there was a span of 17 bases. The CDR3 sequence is CASSLATGDAGELFF. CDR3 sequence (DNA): TGTGCCAGCAGCTTGGCGACGGGGGATGCCGGGGAGCTGTTTTTT.

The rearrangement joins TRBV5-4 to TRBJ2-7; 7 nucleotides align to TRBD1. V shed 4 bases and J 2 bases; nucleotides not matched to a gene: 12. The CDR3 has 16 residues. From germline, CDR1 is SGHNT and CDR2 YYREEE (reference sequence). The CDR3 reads CASSLDTGTATYEQYF. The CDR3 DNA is TGTGCCAGCAGCCTTGATACCGGGACAGCCACCTACGAGCAGTACTTC.

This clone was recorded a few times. CDR3 in amino acids: CASSLVANTEAFF. DNA for the CDR3: TGTGCCAGCAGCCTAGTTGCGAACACTGAAGCTTTCTTT. The rearrangement links TRBV7-3 to TRBJ1-1; no clear D. Trimming took 5 bases from V and 1 from J, leaving 8 bases between them. Germline lookup yields CDR1 SGHTA and CDR2 FQGTGA. The CDR3 contains 13 residues.

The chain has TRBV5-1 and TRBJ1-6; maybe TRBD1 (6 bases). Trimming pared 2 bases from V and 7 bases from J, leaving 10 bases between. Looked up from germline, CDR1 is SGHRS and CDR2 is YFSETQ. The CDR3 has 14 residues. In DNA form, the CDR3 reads TGCGCCAGCAGCTTAAGGGACAAAAATTCACCCCTCCACTTT. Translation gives CASSLRDKNSPLHF.

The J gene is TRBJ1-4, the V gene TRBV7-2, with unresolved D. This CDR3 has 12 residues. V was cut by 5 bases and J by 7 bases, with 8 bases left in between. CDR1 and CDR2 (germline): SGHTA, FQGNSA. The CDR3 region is CASSPTTEKLFF. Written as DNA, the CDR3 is TGTGCCAGCAGCCCCACAACTGAAAAACTGTTTTTT.

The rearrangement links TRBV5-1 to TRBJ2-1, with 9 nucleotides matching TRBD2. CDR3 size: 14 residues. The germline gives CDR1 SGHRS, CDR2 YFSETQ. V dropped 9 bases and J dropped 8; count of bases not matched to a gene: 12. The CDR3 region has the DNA TGCGCCACCTCCCGACTAGCGGTTTTCGATGAGCAGTTCTTC. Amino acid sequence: CATSRLAVFDEQFF.

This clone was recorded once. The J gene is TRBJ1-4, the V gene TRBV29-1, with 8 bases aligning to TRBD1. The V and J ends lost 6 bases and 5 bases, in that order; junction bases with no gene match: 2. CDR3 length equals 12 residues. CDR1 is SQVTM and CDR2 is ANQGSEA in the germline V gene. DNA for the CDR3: TGCAGCGTACAGGGGGGGAATGAAAAACTGTTTTTT. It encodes CSVQGGNEKLFF.

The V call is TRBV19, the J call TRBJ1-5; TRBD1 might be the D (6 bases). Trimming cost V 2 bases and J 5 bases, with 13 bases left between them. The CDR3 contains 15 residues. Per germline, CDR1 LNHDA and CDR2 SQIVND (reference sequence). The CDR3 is CASSIMGAGDQPQHF. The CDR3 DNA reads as TGTGCCAGTAGTATAATGGGGGCTGGGGATCAGCCCCAGCATTTT.

The CDR3 region has the DNA TGCGCCAGCAGCCAAGACGTCATAGGGGATCAGCCCCAGCATTTT. Its protein is CASSQDVIGDQPQHF. V and J are TRBV4-3 and TRBJ1-5; TRBD1 might be the D (5 bases). This CDR3 comprises 15 residues. With 0 bases removed from V and 5 bases from J, the gap between germline ends came to 11 bases. Germline CDR1 is LGHNA and CDR2 is YSLEER.

The CDR3 nucleotides are TGTGCCAGCAGCTTGGCCTCAGGGGATCAGCCCCAGCATTTT. Translated: CASSLASGDQPQHF. The chain has TRBV5-5 and TRBJ1-5; maybe TRBD1 (6 bases). Germline CDR1 SGHKS, CDR2 YYEKEE (reference sequence). The CDR3 covers 14 residues. V shed 0 bases and J shed 5 bases, with 9 bases lying between them.

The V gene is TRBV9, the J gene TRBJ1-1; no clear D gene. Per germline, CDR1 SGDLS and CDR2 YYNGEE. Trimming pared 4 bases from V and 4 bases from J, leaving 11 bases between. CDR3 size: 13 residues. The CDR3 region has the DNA TGTGCCAGCAGCTCCAGTTCGTTCACTGAAGCTTTCTTT. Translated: CASSSSSFTEAFF.

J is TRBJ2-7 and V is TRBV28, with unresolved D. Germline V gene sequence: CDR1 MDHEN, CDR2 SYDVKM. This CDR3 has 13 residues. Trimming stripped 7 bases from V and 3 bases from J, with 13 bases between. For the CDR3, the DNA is TGTGCCAGCACCCAGAACCTTAACTACGAGCAGTACTTC. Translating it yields CASTQNLNYEQYF.

The CDR3 loop reads CASSYGLAGVSYEQYF. CDR3 bases: TGTGCCAGCAGTTACGGACTAGCGGGAGTATCCTACGAGCAGTACTTC. V usage is TRBV6-2 or TRBV6-3 and J usage is TRBJ2-7; 13 nucleotides line up with TRBD2. V dropped 2 bases and J dropped 1; count of bases not matched to a gene: 2. Germline lookup yields CDR1 MNHEY and CDR2 SVGEGT. The CDR3 length is 16 residues.